These 10 T cell receptor beta chains were all obtained from the same sample, sequenced in a study of metastatic and nonmetastatic thyroid tumors. No treatment had been given to any patient before thyroid surgery. Via MiXCR, TCRdb re-called the PCR reads. The table shows roughly 40,000 clones, with about a sixth occurring only once. The source material was tumor tissue. The source of these receptors is a female donor with papillary thyroid cancer or a benign thyroid nodule (not recorded which). Some clones in this sample may be carry-over from other donors' samples.

This clone was recorded at least ten times. The rearrangement joins TRBV9 to TRBJ1-2; D is perhaps TRBD1 (6 bases). Between the trimmed V and J ends, which lost 4 bases and 2 bases, there was a span of 12 bases. CDR1 is SGDLS, CDR2 YYNGEE, per germline. The CDR3 is made up of 14 amino acids. The CDR3 protein is CASSPKGGNYGYTF. In DNA form, the CDR3 reads TGTGCCAGCAGCCCCAAGGGGGGGAACTATGGCTACACCTTC.

This clone was found a few times. This chain links TRBV2 with TRBJ2-7, with TRBD2 identical over 8 bases. The CDR3 runs to 14 residues. Trimming took 9 bases from V and 5 from J; bases not matched to a gene: 12. Germline CDR1 SNHLY, CDR2 FYNNEI. CDR3 protein: CASGVWTSRHEQYF. CDR3 bases: TGTGCCAGTGGAGTCTGGACTAGCCGTCACGAGCAGTACTTC.

This clone occurred many times. This rearrangement joins TRBV28 to TRBJ2-1, with 7 bases matching TRBD1. The CDR3 covers 15 residues. CDR1 is MDHEN and CDR2 is SYDVKM in the germline V gene. Trimming at V came to 6 bases and at J to 1 base, leaving 6 bases not matched to a gene. CDR3 coding DNA: TGTGCCAGCAGACTCCAGGGGGTTTCCTACAATGAGCAGTTCTTC. Protein: CASRLQGVSYNEQFF.

The table lists this clone with many counts. The chain combines TRBV30 with TRBJ2-1; D uncertain. The ends were cut back, 4 bases at V and 0 bases at J, with 13 bases in the middle. The CDR3 spans 15 residues. Germline CDR1 and CDR2: GTSNPN and SVGIG (reference sequence). As DNA, the CDR3 is TGTGCCTGGATTTTATGGAGAAGCTCCTACAATGAGCAGTTCTTC. This encodes CAWILWRSSYNEQFF.

This clone was recorded at least ten times. J is TRBJ1-2 and V is TRBV12-3 or TRBV12-4; possible D gene TRBD1, 6 bases. Trimming shortened V by 6 bases and J by 7 bases, and 9 bases separated the two germline ends. This CDR3 is built from 11 residues. In DNA form, the CDR3 reads TGTGCCAGCAGCAGGGGACGTGGCTACACCTTC. Encoded protein: CASSRGRGYTF.

As to this clone: A clone one base away is much larger, so this may be a read error. The identical CDR3 is also encoded by other nucleotide sequences in the sample. The chain couples TRBV15 to TRBJ1-1; a possible D gene is TRBD1 (6 bases). V was pared by 0 bases and J by 10 bases, with 9 bases between. The V gene's germline CDR1 is LNHNV and CDR2 YYDKDF (reference sequence). CDR3 length: 12 amino acids. The CDR3 nucleotides are TGTGCCACCAGCAGAGATAGGGGGAGAGCTTTCTTT. Its protein is CATSRDRGRAFF.

This clone was seen ten or more times. The chain employs TRBV7-9 and TRBJ1-1; the D is unclear. The CDR3 has 13 amino acids. Trimming took off 7 bases at V and 7 bases at J, with 16 bases between the two ends. Germline lookup yields CDR1 SEHNR and CDR2 FQNEAQ (reference sequence). The DNA of the CDR3 is TGTGCCAGCACCCTTGAAGACGGGTTTGAAGCTTTCTTT. Translating gives CASTLEDGFEAFF.

This clone came up many times. The chain combines TRBV7-2 with TRBJ2-2, with a possible D match to TRBD2 (6 bases). Germline assignment: CDR1 SGHTA and CDR2 FQGNSA. This CDR3 region has 15 residues. V lost 7 bases and J 5 bases, leaving 17 bases between the germline ends. CDR3 nucleotides: TGTGCCAGCACCCTAGTCGGGGGAGTTACCGGGGAGCTGTTTTTT. Translated: CASTLVGGVTGELFF. The full variable domain, in which reference TRBV7-2 and TRBJ2-2 provide the parts outside the CDR3, is GAGVSQSPSNKVTEKGKDVELRCDPISGHTALYWYRQSLGQGLEFLIYFQGNSAPDKSGLPSDRFSAERTGGSVSTLTIQRTQQEDSAVYLCASTLVGGVTGELFFGEGSRLTVL.

This clone was seen only a few times. V gene TRBV6-1 combines with J gene TRBJ2-7, with a possible D match to TRBD2 (7 bases). The germline V gene has CDR1 MNHNS and CDR2 SASEGT. The CDR3 covers 17 residues. V shed 5 bases and J shed 4 bases, with 24 bases lying between them. The CDR3 DNA is TGTGCCAGCAGTCGGTGGGGGGGGGGCCTCAGGGCATACGAGCAGTACTTC. The encoded protein is CASSRWGGGLRAYEQYF.

The genes are TRBV6-5 and TRBJ1-1, with D unclear. Trimming left V 2 bases short and J 1 base short, with 5 bases between. This CDR3 contains 13 residues. Germline CDR1 reads MNHEY; CDR2 reads SVGAGI. The CDR3 region has the DNA TGTGCCAGCAGTTACAGAGCGAACACTGAAGCTTTCTTT. Amino acids: CASSYRANTEAFF.